The rows below give T cell receptor beta chains drawn from one sample of a study of CD8 T cells in Susac syndrome. Using its own MiXCR run on the immunoSEQ multiplex PCR reads, TCRdb lists one record per CDR3 protein. The sample has approximately 100,000 distinct CDR3 sequences; about 90% are singletons. The sequencing input was CD4+ T cells from PBMCs. The origin of the receptors is a human donor in good health. The CDR3 runs from the conserved cysteine through the conserved F or W. D genes are given only for firm matches. Where a row states a size, it is once, few, many or the class of an expanded clone; other rows omit it.

>-|TRBJ1-5|-|TRBV28
TGTGCCAGCAGTTTTGCAGGAGCCAGCAATCAGCCCCAGCATTTT
CASSFAGASNQPQHF
>-|TRBJ2-3|TRBD2|TRBV6-2/TRBV6-3
TGTGCCAGCAGTTTAGCGGGAGCCCCCACAGATACGCAGTATTTT
CASSLAGAPTDTQYF
>-|TRBJ2-5|-|TRBV11-2
TGTGCCAGCAGCGGACCGGGTTTGCAGGGGCAAGAGATCCAGTACTTC
CASSGPGLQGQEIQYF
>-|TRBJ2-5|-|TRBV7-8
TGTGCCAGCAGCTTCGGGTCGGGGCAGGAGACCCAGTACTTC
CASSFGSGQETQYF
>-|TRBJ1-6|TRBD1|TRBV7-8
TGTGCCAGCAGCCCTGGACAGGCCCCGTTGGGTTCACCCCTCCACTTT
CASSPGQAPLGSPLHF
>once|TRBJ2-7|-|TRBV20-1
TGCAGTGCTAAGGCCTACGAGCAGTACTTC
CSAKAYEQYF
>-|TRBJ2-4|TRBD1|TRBV7-9
TGTGCCAGCACTTGGGGGGCGACAGGGGTAAACATTCAGTACTTC
CASTWGATGVNIQYF
>-|TRBJ2-1|-|TRBV3-1
TGTGCCAGCAGCCAAGATCCGAGGGGTCCCATGGGGAATGAGCAGTTCTTC
CASSQDPRGPMGNEQFF
>-|TRBJ2-1|TRBD1|TRBV29-1
TGCAGCTTGGACAGGGGGGCAGAAAATGAGCAGTTCTTC
CSLDRGAENEQFF
>-|TRBJ1-2|-|TRBV4-3
TGCGCCAGCAGCCAAGATGCAGCCTCCAGGGCCTATGGCTACACCTTC
CASSQDAASRAYGYTF
>once|TRBJ2-1|-|TRBV19
TGTGCCAGCGGCCAAGGGGATGAGCAGTTCTTC
CASGQGDEQFF
>-|TRBJ1-6|TRBD1|TRBV5-6
TGTGCCAGCAGCCGACAGGGACAATCACCCCTCCACTTT
CASSRQGQSPLHF
>-|TRBJ2-2|-|TRBV20-1
TGCAGTGCTAGAGAAGGCCAGGGTGGCGGGGAGCTGTTTTTT
CSAREGQGGGELFF
>-|TRBJ2-7|TRBD2|TRBV27
TGTGCCAGCAGTACCTCCGCTAGCGGACCTACCTACGAGCAGTACTTC
CASSTSASGPTYEQYF
>-|TRBJ2-7|-|TRBV5-6
TGTGCCAGCAGCTTATTTAGGGGGACGGTTTCCTACGAGCAGTACTTC
CASSLFRGTVSYEQYF
>-|TRBJ2-5|TRBD1|TRBV5-1
TGCGCCAGCAGCTGGGGACAGGGCGGAGAGACCCAGTACTTC
CASSWGQGGETQYF
>-|TRBJ1-2|-|TRBV19
TGTGCCAGTATTCCGAATAAGGACTATGGCTACACCTTC
CASIPNKDYGYTF
>-|TRBJ1-2|TRBD1|TRBV4-3
TGCGCCAGCAGCCAGACAGGGGATAGTGGCTACACCTTC
CASSQTGDSGYTF
>-|TRBJ1-1|-|TRBV2
TGTGCCACCACCAAGGGGGTTATCACTGAAGCTTTCTTT
CATTKGVITEAFF
>-|TRBJ2-3|TRBD2|TRBV2
TGTGCCAGCAGAGCGGGGACCACAGATACGCAGTATTTT
CASRAGTTDTQYF
>-|TRBJ1-2|-|TRBV5-1
TGCGCCAGCAGCTTGGATGGAGCCAGGGGCCCTGGCTACACCTTC
CASSLDGARGPGYTF
>-|TRBJ1-2|TRBD1|TRBV3-1
TGTGCCAGCACTCATTGGGGCGGACAGGCCGGGGGCTATGGCTACACCTTC
CASTHWGGQAGGYGYTF
>-|TRBJ2-3|TRBD2|TRBV20-1
TGCAGTGCTACAGAGCTAGCGGGGGTGTGGTATTTT
CSATELAGVWYF
>-|TRBJ1-3|-|TRBV20-1
TGCAGTGCTAGAGACTACAGGGACTCTGGAAACACCATATATTTT
CSARDYRDSGNTIYF
>-|TRBJ1-1|TRBD1|TRBV11-1
TGTGCCAGCAGCTTACGTAAGCCGCCGGGACAGGGCAAGAACACTGAAGCTTTCTTT
CASSLRKPPGQGKNTEAFF
>once|TRBJ1-2|-|TRBV7-9
TGTGCCAGCAGCTTAGGTTCAGGGCCCAACGGCTACACCTTC
CASSLGSGPNGYTF
>once|TRBJ2-1|-|TRBV20-1
TGCAGTGCCGCGACCGTCAATGAGCAGTTCTTC
CSAATVNEQFF
>-|TRBJ2-3|-|TRBV20-1
TGCAGTGCTGGGATGAGTACGGGACCACACACAGATACGCAGTATTTT
CSAGMSTGPHTDTQYF
>-|TRBJ2-5|TRBD1|TRBV29-1
TGCAGCGTTAGGGGGCCCCAAGAGACCCAGTACTTC
CSVRGPQETQYF
>-|TRBJ2-7|-|TRBV7-2
TGTGCCAGCAGCTTAGCCTTAGGCGGGAAGGTCCACGAGCAGTACTTC
CASSLALGGKVHEQYF
>-|TRBJ2-3|TRBD2|TRBV30
TGTGCCTGGAATCGAGCAGCGGGAGGGATGGATACGCAGTATTTT
CAWNRAAGGMDTQYF
>-|TRBJ1-2|-|TRBV7-8
TGTGCCAGCAGCTCAGGCCGATCGGGACGAGTTATAGAACTCTATGGCTACACCTTC
CASSSGRSGRVIELYGYTF
>-|TRBJ1-1|-|TRBV9
TGTGCCAGCAGCGCCCCGGACGGAATGAACACTGAAGCTTTCTTT
CASSAPDGMNTEAFF
>-|TRBJ2-1|-|TRBV14
TGTGCCAGCAGCCGGGGACTCGGGACAGTAAGGGCCAATGAGCAGTTCTTC
CASSRGLGTVRANEQFF
>once|TRBJ1-1|-|TRBV4-2
TGTGCCAGCAGCCAACCCGGCAGGGAGAGGACTGAAGCTTTCTTT
CASSQPGRERTEAFF
>-|TRBJ2-5|-|TRBV12-3/TRBV12-4
TGTGCCAGCAGGCCGGACAGAGCCCAAGAGACCCAGTACTTC
CASRPDRAQETQYF
>once|TRBJ2-3|-|TRBV7-3
TGTGCCAGCAGCTTAACGGGCCACCCCCAACCCCTAAGCACAGATACGCAGTATTTT
CASSLTGHPQPLSTDTQYF
>once|TRBJ1-1|-|TRBV2
TGTGCCAGCAGCGTCGCTAACAGGGCGGGTGAAGCTTTCTTT
CASSVANRAGEAFF
>-|TRBJ2-1|TRBD1|TRBV15
TGTGCCACCAGCAGGGACAGGGATGAGCAGTTCTTC
CATSRDRDEQFF
>-|TRBJ2-2|-|TRBV6-2/TRBV6-3
TGTGCCAGCAGTTACTCGGACGGCCGGGAGCTGTTTTTT
CASSYSDGRELFF
>-|TRBJ1-1|-|TRBV7-2
TGTGCCAGCAGCAAGACATGGAACACTGAAGCTTTCTTT
CASSKTWNTEAFF
>-|TRBJ2-5|-|TRBV5-5
TGTGCCAGCAGCTGGACATGGTTCGAGACCCAGTACTTC
CASSWTWFETQYF
>-|TRBJ2-4|-|TRBV5-6
TGTGCCAGCAGGCGCGGTGCGCAGGGGGGGAACATTCAGTACTTC
CASRRGAQGGNIQYF
>once|TRBJ2-1|TRBD2|TRBV5-1
TGCGCCAGCAATCGGGGGGACCAATACAATGAGCAGTTCTTC
CASNRGDQYNEQFF
>-|TRBJ2-1|TRBD1|TRBV2
TGTGCCAGACAGGACAGGGCGACCTACAATGAGCAGTTCTTC
CARQDRATYNEQFF
>-|TRBJ1-4|-|TRBV29-1
TGCAGCGTTGGGGCAGGGATGAGTGAAAAACTGTTTTTT
CSVGAGMSEKLFF
>-|TRBJ2-7|TRBD1|TRBV7-2
TGTGCCAGCAGCCCTGACAGGGCCCCCTACGAGCAGTACTTC
CASSPDRAPYEQYF
>-|TRBJ2-1|TRBD2|TRBV30
TGTGCCTGGAGTGAGGGACTAGCTGGGCATGAGCAGTTCTTC
CAWSEGLAGHEQFF
>once|TRBJ2-3|TRBD2|TRBV25-1
TGTGCCAGCAGTGCTGCTAGCGGGCGCCCCACAGATACGCAGTATTTT
CASSAASGRPTDTQYF
>-|TRBJ1-2|TRBD1|TRBV6-5
TGTGCCAGCAGATCCGGGACAGGGAGAAATCTGGGCTACACCTTC
CASRSGTGRNLGYTF
>-|TRBJ1-1|TRBD1|TRBV6-2/TRBV6-3
TGTGCCAGCAGCTCGGACAGGGAGGGCACTGAAGCTTTCTTT
CASSSDREGTEAFF
>once|TRBJ2-3|TRBD1|TRBV20-1
TGCAGTGTTGGGGGACAGGGGGTCACAGATACGCAGTATTTT
CSVGGQGVTDTQYF
>once|TRBJ2-3|-|TRBV25-1
TGTGCCAGCAGTATCACAGGGGATACGCAGTATTTT
CASSITGDTQYF
>-|TRBJ1-2|-|TRBV12-3/TRBV12-4
TGTGCCAGCAGTTTGGCAGGGAAGGACGGCTACACCTTC
CASSLAGKDGYTF
>-|TRBJ1-1|TRBD1|TRBV20-1
TGCAGTGCCAGGGGGCTAAATGAAGCTTTCTTT
CSARGLNEAFF